The clone carrying this TCR beta chain was picked up a small number of times. Authors' methods: Using reference gene primer amplification, nucleated cell counts were estimated. Only in-frame clones appear in the TCRdb table, and some are missing; sequencing was by immunoSEQ multiplex PCR. V and J calls and clone size come straight from that table; D and trimming were deduced from the DNA. The sample carries 110,000 to 150,000 clones, 80% recorded once. With V trimmed by 4 bases and J by 3 bases, 6 bases remained unmatched. CDR1 is SGDLS and CDR2 is YYNGEE in the germline V gene. The CDR3 loop spans 16 amino acids. The source of the sample is a study of blood T cell repertoires in COVID-19. Study at large: Sources were T cells, B-cell-depleted T cells, or PBMCs; the material itself was cDNA or gDNA.

The rearrangement links TRBV9 to TRBJ2-2, with TRBD2 identical over 10 bases. This TCR was recovered from a woman aged 50 to 65 with acute or convalescent COVID-19. What was sequenced was peripheral blood. In DNA, the CDR3 is TGTGCCAGCAGCTCCGGACTAGCGGACTACACCGGGGAGCTGTTTTTT. Its protein is CASSSGLADYTGELFF.